Sequencing of this T cell receptor (beta chain) was carried out in a study of Graves' ophthalmopathy and Graves' hyperthyroidism. Study background: Before any treatment, peripheral blood was taken at the initial diagnosis.

As concerns this clonotype: The antigen is not known.

The study amplified TCR beta CDR3 regions using RNA transcripts. Second-round multiplex PCR came after a first-round RT-PCR that employed HTBI primers. TCRdb passed the multiplex PCR reads through MiXCR, listing each CDR3 protein once. The table shows around 170,000 distinct CDR3 sequences, with over 35% occurring only once. The CDR3 length is 15 residues. Trimming removed 8 bases from V and 2 bases from J, with 16 bases in between. From germline, CDR1 is SNHLY and CDR2 FYNNEI. Study findings and constraints: Most thyroid-expanded clonotypes exceeding 0.001 frequency were also found in blood.

The sequencing input was peripheral blood. The chain couples TRBV2 to TRBJ2-4; weak D call: TRBD2 (5 bases). This TCR came from a woman between 40 and 55 years old with Graves' ophthalmopathy. The CDR3, as DNA: TGTGCCAGCTATGAAAGACTAACTACCAAAAACATTCAGTACTTC. Protein sequence: CASYERLTTKNIQYF.